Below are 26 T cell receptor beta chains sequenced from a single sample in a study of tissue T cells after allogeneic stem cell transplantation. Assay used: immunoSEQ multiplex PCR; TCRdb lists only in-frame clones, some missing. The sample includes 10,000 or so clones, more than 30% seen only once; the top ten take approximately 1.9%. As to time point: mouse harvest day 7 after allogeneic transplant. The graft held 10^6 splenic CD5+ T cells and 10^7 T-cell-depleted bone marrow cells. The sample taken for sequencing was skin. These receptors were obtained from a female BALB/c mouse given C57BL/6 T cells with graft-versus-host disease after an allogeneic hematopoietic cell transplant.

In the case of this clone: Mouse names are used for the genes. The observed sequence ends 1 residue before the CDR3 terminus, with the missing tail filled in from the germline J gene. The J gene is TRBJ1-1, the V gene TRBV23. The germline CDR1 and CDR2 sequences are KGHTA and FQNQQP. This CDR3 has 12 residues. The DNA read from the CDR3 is TGCTCCAGCAGAAGGGACAACACAGAAGTCTTC. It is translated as CSSRRDNTEVF. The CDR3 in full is CSSRRDNTEVFF.

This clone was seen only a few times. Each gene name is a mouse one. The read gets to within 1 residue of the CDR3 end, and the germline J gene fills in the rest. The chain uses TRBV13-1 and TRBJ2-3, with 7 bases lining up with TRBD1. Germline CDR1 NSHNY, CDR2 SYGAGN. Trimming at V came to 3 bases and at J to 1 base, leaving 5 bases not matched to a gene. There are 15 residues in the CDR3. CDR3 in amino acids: CASSANRGRAETLYF. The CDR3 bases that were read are TGTGCCAGCAGTGCCAACAGGGGACGTGCAGAAACGCTGTAT.

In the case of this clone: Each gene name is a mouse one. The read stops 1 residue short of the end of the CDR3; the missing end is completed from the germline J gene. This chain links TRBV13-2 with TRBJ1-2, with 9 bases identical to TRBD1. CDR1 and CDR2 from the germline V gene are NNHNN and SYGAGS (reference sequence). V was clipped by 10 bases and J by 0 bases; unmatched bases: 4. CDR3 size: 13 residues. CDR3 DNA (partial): TGTGCCGCGGGGGACAGGGCAAACTCCGACTACACC. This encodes CAAGDRANSDYT. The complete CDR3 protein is CAAGDRANSDYTF.

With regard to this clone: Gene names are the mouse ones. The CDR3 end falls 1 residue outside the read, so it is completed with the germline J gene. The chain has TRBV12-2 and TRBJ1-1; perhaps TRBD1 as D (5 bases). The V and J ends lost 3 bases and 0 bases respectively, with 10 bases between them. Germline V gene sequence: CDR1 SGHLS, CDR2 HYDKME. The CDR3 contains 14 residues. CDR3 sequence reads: CASSSPTANTEVFF. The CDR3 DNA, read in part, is TGTGCCAGCTCTTCCCCGACAGCAAACACAGAAGTCTTC.

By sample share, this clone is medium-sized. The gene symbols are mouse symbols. CDR3 region: CASSWDRSGNTLYF. Partial CDR3 DNA: TGTGCCAGCTCTTGGGACAGATCTGGAAATACGCTCTAT. The chain recombines TRBV12-1 with TRBJ1-3, with 7 nucleotides matching TRBD1. The observed sequence ends 1 residue before the CDR3 terminus, with the missing tail filled in from the germline J gene. Germline V CDR1 and CDR2: SGHSN, HYEKVE. The V gene end was trimmed by 3 bases and the J gene end by 1 base; junction bases not matched to a gene: 2. The CDR3 runs to 14 residues.

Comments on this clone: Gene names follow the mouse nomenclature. The CDR3 is CASRRLGGRTYEQYF. The sequenced CDR3 bases are TGTGCCAGCAGACGACTGGGGGGGAGGACCTATGAACAGTAC. The chain recombines TRBV26 with TRBJ2-7, with 11 bases matching TRBD2. The read is 1 residue too short to cover the CDR3 end, so that end is filled in from the germline J gene. Germline V CDR1 and CDR2: KGHPV, FQNQEV (reference sequence). The junction had 6 bases not matched to a gene; V was cut back by 6 bases and J by 2 bases. The CDR3 runs 15 residues.

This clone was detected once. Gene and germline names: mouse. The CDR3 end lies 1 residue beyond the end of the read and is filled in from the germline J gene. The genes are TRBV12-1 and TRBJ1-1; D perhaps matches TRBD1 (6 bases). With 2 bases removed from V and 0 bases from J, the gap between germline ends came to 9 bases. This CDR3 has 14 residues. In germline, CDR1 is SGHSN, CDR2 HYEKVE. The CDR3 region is CASSPGTPNTEVFF. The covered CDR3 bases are TGTGCCAGCTCTCCCGGGACACCAAACACAGAAGTCTTC.

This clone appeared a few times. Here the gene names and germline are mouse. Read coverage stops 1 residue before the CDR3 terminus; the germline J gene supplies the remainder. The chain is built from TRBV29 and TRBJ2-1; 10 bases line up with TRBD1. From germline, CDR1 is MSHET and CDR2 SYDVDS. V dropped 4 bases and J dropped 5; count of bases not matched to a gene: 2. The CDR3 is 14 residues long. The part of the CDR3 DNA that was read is TGTGCTAGCAGTTCCGGGACAGGGGATGCTGAGCAGTTC. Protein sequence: CASSSGTGDAEQF. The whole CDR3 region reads CASSSGTGDAEQFF.

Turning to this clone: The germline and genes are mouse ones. The part of the CDR3 DNA that was read is TGCTCCAGCAGTCAATCTGGACAGCAAGACACCCAGTAC. It encodes CSSSQSGQQDTQY. In full, the CDR3 reads CSSSQSGQQDTQYF. V and J are TRBV23 and TRBJ2-5; the D call in the table, TRBD1, was not verified against the DNA. The CDR3 goes on 1 residue after the read ends, and that part is filled in from the germline J gene. The germline CDR1 and CDR2 sequences are KGHTA and FQNQQP. The CDR3 extends over 14 amino acids.

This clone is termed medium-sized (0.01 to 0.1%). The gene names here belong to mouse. The CDR3 bases that were read are TGTGCCAGCAGTCTGTGGGGGACAGGGACCAACGAAAGATTATTT. Its protein is CASSLWGTGTNERLF. The full CDR3 sequence reads CASSLWGTGTNERLFF. V usage is TRBV24 and J usage is TRBJ1-4; 9 bases are a match to TRBD1. The missing CDR3 end, 1 residue past where the read stops, is filled in from the germline J gene. Germline V gene data show CDR1 as KGHTA and CDR2 as FRNEEI. This CDR3 spans 16 amino acids. J was trimmed by 3 bases and V by 1 base; bases with no gene match: 3.

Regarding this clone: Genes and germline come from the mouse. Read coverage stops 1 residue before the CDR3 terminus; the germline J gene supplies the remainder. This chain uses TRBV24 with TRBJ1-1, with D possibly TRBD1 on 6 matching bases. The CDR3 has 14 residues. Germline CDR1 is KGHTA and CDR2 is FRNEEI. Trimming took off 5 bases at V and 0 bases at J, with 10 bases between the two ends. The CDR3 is CASSSTGTNTEVFF. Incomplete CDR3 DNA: TGTGCCAGCAGTTCGACAGGAACAAACACAGAAGTCTTC.

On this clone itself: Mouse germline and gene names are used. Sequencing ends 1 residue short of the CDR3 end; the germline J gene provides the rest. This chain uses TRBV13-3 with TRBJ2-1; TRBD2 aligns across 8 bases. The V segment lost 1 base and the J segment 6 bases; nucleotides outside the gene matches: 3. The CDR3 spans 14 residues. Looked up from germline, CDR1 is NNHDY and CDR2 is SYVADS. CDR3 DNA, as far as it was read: TGTGCCAGCAGTGATCTCTGGGGGGTTGCTGAGCAGTTC. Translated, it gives CASSDLWGVAEQF. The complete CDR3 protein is CASSDLWGVAEQFF.

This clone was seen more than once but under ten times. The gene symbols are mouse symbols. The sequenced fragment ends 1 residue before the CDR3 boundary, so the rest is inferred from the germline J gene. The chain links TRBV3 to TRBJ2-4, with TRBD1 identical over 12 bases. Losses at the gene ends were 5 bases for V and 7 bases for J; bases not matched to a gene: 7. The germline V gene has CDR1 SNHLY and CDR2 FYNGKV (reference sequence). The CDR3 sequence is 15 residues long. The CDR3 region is CASSMGQGAPHTLYF. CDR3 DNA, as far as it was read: TGTGCCAGCAGCATGGGACAGGGGGCGCCCCACACCTTGTAC.

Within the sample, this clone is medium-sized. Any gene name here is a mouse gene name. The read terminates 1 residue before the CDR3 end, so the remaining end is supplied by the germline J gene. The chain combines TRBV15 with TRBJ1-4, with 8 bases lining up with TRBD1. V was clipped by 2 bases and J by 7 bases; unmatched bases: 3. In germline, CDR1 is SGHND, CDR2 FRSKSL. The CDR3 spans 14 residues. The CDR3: CASSLQGAPERLFF. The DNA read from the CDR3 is TGTGCCAGCAGTTTACAGGGGGCGCCCGAAAGATTATTT.

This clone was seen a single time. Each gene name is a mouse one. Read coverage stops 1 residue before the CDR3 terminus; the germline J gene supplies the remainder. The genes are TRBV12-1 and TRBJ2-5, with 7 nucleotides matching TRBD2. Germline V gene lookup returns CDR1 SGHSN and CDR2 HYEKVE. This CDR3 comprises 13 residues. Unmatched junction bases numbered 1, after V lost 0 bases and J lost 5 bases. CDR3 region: CASSLVGGDTQYF. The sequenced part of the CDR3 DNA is TGTGCCAGCTCTCTCGTGGGGGGAGACACCCAGTAC. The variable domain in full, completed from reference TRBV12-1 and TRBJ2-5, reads DSGVVQSPRHIIKEKGGRSVLTCIPISGHSNVVWYQQTLGKELKFLIQHYEKVERDKGFLPSRFSVQQFDDYHSEMNMSALELEDSAMYFCASSLVGGDTQYFGPGTRLLVL.

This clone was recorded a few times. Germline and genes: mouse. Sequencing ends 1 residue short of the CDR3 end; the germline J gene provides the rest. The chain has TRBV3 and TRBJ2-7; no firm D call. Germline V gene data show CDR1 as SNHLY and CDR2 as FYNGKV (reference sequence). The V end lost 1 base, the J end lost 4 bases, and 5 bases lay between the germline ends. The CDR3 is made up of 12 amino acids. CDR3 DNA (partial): TGTGCCAGCAGCTTAGTAGGGTATGAACAGTAC. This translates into CASSLVGYEQY. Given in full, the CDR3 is CASSLVGYEQYF. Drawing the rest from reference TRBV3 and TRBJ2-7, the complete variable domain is GPKVLQIPSHQIIDMGQMVTLNCDPVSNHLYFYWYKQILGQQMEFLVNFYNGKVMEKSKLFKDQFSVERPDGSYFTLKIQPTALEDSAVYFCASSLVGYEQYFGPGTRLTVL.

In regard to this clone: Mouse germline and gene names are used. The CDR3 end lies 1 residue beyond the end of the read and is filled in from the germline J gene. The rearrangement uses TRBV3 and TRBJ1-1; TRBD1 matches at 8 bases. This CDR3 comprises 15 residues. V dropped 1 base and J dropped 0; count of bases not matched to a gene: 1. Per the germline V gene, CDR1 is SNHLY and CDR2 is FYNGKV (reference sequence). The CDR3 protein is CASSLVGQANTEVFF. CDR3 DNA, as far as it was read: TGTGCCAGCAGCTTAGTGGGACAGGCAAACACAGAAGTCTTC.

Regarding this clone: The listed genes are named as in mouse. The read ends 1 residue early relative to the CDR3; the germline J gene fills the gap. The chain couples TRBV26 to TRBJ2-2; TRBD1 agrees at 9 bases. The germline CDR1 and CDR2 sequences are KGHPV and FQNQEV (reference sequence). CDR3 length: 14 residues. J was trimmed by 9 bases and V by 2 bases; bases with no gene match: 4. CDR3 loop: CASSLGDRVRQLYF. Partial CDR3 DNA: TGTGCCAGCAGTCTGGGGGACAGGGTCAGGCAGCTCTAC.

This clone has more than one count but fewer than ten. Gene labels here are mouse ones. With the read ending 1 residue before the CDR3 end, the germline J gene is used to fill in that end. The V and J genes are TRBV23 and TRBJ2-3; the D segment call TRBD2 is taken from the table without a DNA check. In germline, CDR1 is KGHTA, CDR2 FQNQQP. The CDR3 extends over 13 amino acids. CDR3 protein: CSSSPDWGETLYF. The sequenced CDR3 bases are TGCTCCAGCAGTCCCGACTGGGGGGAAACGCTGTAT.

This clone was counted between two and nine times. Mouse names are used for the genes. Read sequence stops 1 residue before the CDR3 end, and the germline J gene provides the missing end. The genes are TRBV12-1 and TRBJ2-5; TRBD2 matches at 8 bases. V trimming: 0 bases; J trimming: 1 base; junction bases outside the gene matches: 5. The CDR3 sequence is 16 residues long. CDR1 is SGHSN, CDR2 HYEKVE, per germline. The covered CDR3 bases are TGTGCCAGCTCTCTCCTGGGGGGCTGGGACCAAGACACCCAGTAC. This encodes CASSLLGGWDQDTQY. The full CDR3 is CASSLLGGWDQDTQYF.

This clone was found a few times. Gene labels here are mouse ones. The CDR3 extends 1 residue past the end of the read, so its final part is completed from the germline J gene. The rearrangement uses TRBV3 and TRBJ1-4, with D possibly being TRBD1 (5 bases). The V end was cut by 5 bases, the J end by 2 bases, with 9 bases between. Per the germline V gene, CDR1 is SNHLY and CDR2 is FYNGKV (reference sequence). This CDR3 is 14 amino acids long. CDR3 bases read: TGTGCCAGCAGCCCAGGGAGGTCCAACGAAAGATTATTT. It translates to CASSPGRSNERLF. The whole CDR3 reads CASSPGRSNERLFF. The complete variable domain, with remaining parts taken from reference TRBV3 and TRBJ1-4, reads GPKVLQIPSHQIIDMGQMVTLNCDPVSNHLYFYWYKQILGQQMEFLVNFYNGKVMEKSKLFKDQFSVERPDGSYFTLKIQPTALEDSAVYFCASSPGRSNERLFFGHGTKLSVL.

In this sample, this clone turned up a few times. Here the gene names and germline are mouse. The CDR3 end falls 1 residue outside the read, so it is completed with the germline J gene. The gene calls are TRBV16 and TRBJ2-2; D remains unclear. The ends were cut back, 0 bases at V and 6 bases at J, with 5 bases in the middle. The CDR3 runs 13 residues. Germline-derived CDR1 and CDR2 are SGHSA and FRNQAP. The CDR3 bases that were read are TGTGCAAGCAGCTTAGATGGGCCCGGGCAGCTCTAC. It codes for CASSLDGPGQLY. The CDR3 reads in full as CASSLDGPGQLYF.

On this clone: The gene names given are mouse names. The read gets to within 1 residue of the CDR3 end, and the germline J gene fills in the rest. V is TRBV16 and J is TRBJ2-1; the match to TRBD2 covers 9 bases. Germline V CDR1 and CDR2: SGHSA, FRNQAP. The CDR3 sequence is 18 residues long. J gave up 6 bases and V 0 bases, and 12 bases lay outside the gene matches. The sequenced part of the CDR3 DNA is TGTGCAAGCAGCTTAGAAGGGACCTTCTGGGGGGGGAGTGCTGAGCAGTTC. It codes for CASSLEGTFWGGSAEQF. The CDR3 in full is CASSLEGTFWGGSAEQFF.

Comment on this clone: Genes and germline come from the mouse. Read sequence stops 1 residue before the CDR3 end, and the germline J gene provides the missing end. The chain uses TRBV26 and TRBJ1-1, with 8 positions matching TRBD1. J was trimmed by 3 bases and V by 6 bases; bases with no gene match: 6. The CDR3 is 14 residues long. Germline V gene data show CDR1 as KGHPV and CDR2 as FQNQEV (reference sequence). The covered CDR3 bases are TGTGCCAGCAGCCCCGGGACAGGCCACACAGAAGTCTTC. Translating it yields CASSPGTGHTEVF. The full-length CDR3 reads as CASSPGTGHTEVFF.

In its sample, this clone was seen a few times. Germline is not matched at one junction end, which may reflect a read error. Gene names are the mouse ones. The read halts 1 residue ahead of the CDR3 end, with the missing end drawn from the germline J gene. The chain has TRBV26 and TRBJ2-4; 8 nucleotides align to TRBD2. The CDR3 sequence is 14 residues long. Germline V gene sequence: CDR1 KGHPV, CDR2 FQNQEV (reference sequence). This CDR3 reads CASSLSGGQSTLYF. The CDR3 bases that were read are TGTGCCAGCAGTCTGTCGGGGGGGCAAAGCACCTTGTAC.

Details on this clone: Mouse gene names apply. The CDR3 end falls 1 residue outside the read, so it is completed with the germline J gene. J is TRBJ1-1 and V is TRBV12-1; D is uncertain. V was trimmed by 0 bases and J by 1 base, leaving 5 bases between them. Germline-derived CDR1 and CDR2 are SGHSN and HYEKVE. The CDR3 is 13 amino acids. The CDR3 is CASSLDENTEVFF. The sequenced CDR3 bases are TGTGCCAGCTCTCTCGACGAAAACACAGAAGTCTTC.